Below, 18 T cell receptor beta chains from the same sample are listed, as sequenced in a study of blood T cell repertoires in COVID-19. Assay: immunoSEQ multiplex PCR; the TCRdb copy retains only in-frame clones and omits some. Among 220,000 or so clones, about 91% were seen once, and the ten largest hold around 15%. Sequencing was done on a sample of PBMCs or T cells enriched from blood (not recorded which). All receptors derive from a woman between 45 and 65 years old with acute COVID-19.

The V and J genes are TRBV3-1 (or the pseudogene TRBV3-2) and TRBJ2-5; possibly TRBD2 for D (6 bases). Germline CDR1 LGHDT, CDR2 YNNKEL (reference sequence). The CDR3 has 16 residues. V was clipped by 1 base and J by 5 bases, with 17 bases between them. DNA of the CDR3: TGTGCCAGCAGCCAAGGCTCGGGAGCAGCTGGGGAGACCCAGTACTTC. Translation: CASSQGSGAAGETQYF.

V and J are TRBV6-5 and TRBJ2-1, with TRBD1 matching over 11 bases. Germline V CDR1 and CDR2: MNHEY, SVGAGI. Trimming cost V 8 bases and J 3 bases; bases outside gene matches: 6. The CDR3 runs 15 residues. CDR3 sequence: CASARTGGLYNEQFF. DNA for the CDR3: TGTGCCAGCGCCAGGACAGGGGGCCTCTACAATGAGCAGTTCTTC.

This sequence joins TRBV6-5 and TRBJ1-2; D is perhaps TRBD1 (5 bases). CDR3 length: 16 residues. V lost 1 base and J lost 1, with 13 bases in between. Germline V gives CDR1 MNHEY, CDR2 SVGAGI. This chain's CDR3 is CASSYLGSGGNYGYTF. The CDR3, as DNA: TGTGCCAGCAGTTACTTGGGGTCGGGGGGTAACTATGGCTACACCTTC.

V usage is TRBV27 and J usage is TRBJ1-1; no definite D call. CDR1 is MNHEY and CDR2 is SMNVEV in the germline V gene (reference sequence). V lost 1 base and J lost 1, with 10 bases in between. CDR3 length: 15 amino acids. The CDR3 nucleotides are TGTGCCAGCAGTTTATGGGCAGGTGGGAACACTGAAGCTTTCTTT. This codes for CASSLWAGGNTEAFF.

V is TRBV4-1 and J is TRBJ1-2; 9 bases are a match to TRBD1. Germline V gene lookup returns CDR1 MGHRA and CDR2 YSYEKL. The CDR3 has 16 amino acids. The J segment lost 5 bases and the V segment lost 0 bases, leaving 7 bases of the junction unmatched. CDR3 coding DNA: TGCGCCAGCAGCCAAGATCTGGACAGGGGACTTTATGGCTACACCTTC. Encoded protein: CASSQDLDRGLYGYTF.

The chain employs TRBV2 and TRBJ1-4, with a tentative D call TRBD1 (5 bases). The V end was cut by 2 bases, the J end by 3 bases, with 16 bases between. The CDR3 has 17 residues. Germline V gene sequence: CDR1 SNHLY, CDR2 FYNNEI. The DNA for the CDR3 is TGTGCCAGCAGTGAACCCCAGGGCCTGCGAGCTAATGAAAAACTGTTTTTT. Its protein is CASSEPQGLRANEKLFF.

The chain links TRBV7-8 to TRBJ2-5; 9 bases are a match to TRBD1. The germline V gene has CDR1 SGHVS and CDR2 FQNEAQ. The CDR3 loop spans 16 amino acids. V dropped 4 bases and J dropped 4; count of bases not matched to a gene: 10. The CDR3 bases are TGTGCCAGCAGCTCCAGGGGACAGGGCATCCGAGAGACCCAGTACTTC. The encoded protein is CASSSRGQGIRETQYF. The full variable domain, rest sourced from reference TRBV7-8 and TRBJ2-5, is GAGVSQSPRYKVAKRGQDVALRCDPISGHVSLFWYQQALGQGPEFLTYFQNEAQLDKSGLPSDRFFAERPEGSVSTLKIQRTQQEDSAVYLCASSSRGQGIRETQYFGPGTRLLVL.

The chain employs TRBV7-2 and TRBJ2-3; 13 bases line up with TRBD2. V lost 5 bases, J lost 1 base, and 12 bases stayed unmatched. Per germline, CDR1 SGHTA and CDR2 FQGNSA. The CDR3 loop spans 19 amino acids. As DNA, the CDR3 is TGTGCCAGCAGCCTCGGACTAGCGGGAGTGGGGCGTGGCACAGATACGCAGTATTTT. Translating gives CASSLGLAGVGRGTDTQYF.

V usage is TRBV20-1 and J usage is TRBJ2-7, with no clear D. Deletions cut 3 bases from V and 5 bases from J, with 14 bases between. This CDR3 comprises 13 residues. Germline CDR1 and CDR2: DFQATT and SNEGSKA (reference sequence). The CDR3 bases are TGCAGTGCTAGTGGGCTAGTTTCTCACGAGCAGTACTTC. Residues: CSASGLVSHEQYF.

The chain employs TRBV7-9 and TRBJ1-2, with D uncertain. CDR1 SEHNR and CDR2 FQNEAQ come from the germline V gene (reference sequence). This CDR3 comprises 14 residues. With 7 bases removed from V and 1 base from J, the gap between germline ends came to 13 bases. CDR3 protein: CASTTRRNNYGYTF. CDR3 nucleotide sequence: TGTGCCAGCACAACACGGAGGAATAACTATGGCTACACCTTC.

The chain combines TRBV27 with TRBJ2-7; tentatively, D is TRBD2 (5 bases). Deletions cut 3 bases from V and 2 bases from J, with 11 bases between. Germline lookup yields CDR1 MNHEY and CDR2 SMNVEV (reference sequence). The CDR3 runs 14 residues. The CDR3 bases are TGTGCCAGCAGTTTTTACGGGAAAACCTACGAGCAGTACTTC. This gives the protein CASSFYGKTYEQYF.

The rearrangement uses TRBV5-1 and TRBJ1-4, with D unclear. CDR1 is SGHRS and CDR2 is YFSETQ in the germline V gene. The CDR3 is 15 residues long. With 4 bases removed from V and 3 bases from J, the gap between germline ends came to 13 bases. In DNA form, the CDR3 reads TGCGCCAGCAGCGCCGAAAAGATAGCTAATGAAAAACTGTTTTTT. This codes for CASSAEKIANEKLFF.

The chain is built from TRBV4-3 and TRBJ2-1, with 7 bases that match TRBD2. The germline CDR1 and CDR2 sequences are LGHNA and YSLEER. The ends lost 0 bases at V and 4 bases at J; junction bases unmatched: 12. The CDR3 has 18 residues. DNA for the CDR3: TGCGCCAGCAGCCAAGAGGTCCGGGCTAGCGGAAAATACAATGAGCAGTTCTTC. Translation gives CASSQEVRASGKYNEQFF.

This rearrangement joins TRBV27 to TRBJ2-7; the match to TRBD2 covers 10 bases. Germline CDR1 and CDR2: MNHEY and SMNVEV (reference sequence). This CDR3 is built from 14 residues. With V trimmed by 4 bases and J by 2 bases, 2 bases remained unmatched. The CDR3 nucleotides are TGTGCCAGCAGTTCGGGACTAGCGACCTACGAGCAGTACTTC. This sequence encodes CASSSGLATYEQYF.

The rearrangement joins TRBV7-9 to TRBJ1-3, with D hard to call. This CDR3 has 12 amino acids. Germline CDR1 reads SEHNR; CDR2 reads FQNEAQ (reference sequence). Trimming took off 5 bases at V and 6 bases at J, with 8 bases between the two ends. The CDR3 DNA sequence: TGTGCCAGCAGCCCGAGTAAAAACACCATATATTTT. Translating gives CASSPSKNTIYF.

The V call is TRBV11-2, the J call TRBJ2-7; tentative D call: TRBD2 (5 bases). The CDR3 contains 16 residues. Germline assignment: CDR1 SGHAT and CDR2 FQNNGV. V lost 1 base and J lost 3, with 16 bases in between. CDR3 coding DNA: TGTGCCAGCAGCTTAGGGACTGACCGTGCAGGCTACGAGCAGTACTTC. Translated: CASSLGTDRAGYEQYF. Looking up the rest from reference TRBV11-2 and TRBJ2-7 gives the full variable domain: EAGVAQSPRYKIIEKRQSVAFWCNPISGHATLYWYQQILGQGPKLLIQFQNNGVVDDSQLPKDRFSAERLKGVDSTLKIQPAKLEDSAVYLCASSLGTDRAGYEQYFGPGTRLTVT.

The gene calls are TRBV6-2 or TRBV6-3 and TRBJ2-2; TRBD1 is a possible D gene (6 bases). The germline V gene has CDR1 MNHEY and CDR2 SVGEGT. V was pared by 2 bases and J by 4 bases, with 8 bases between. The CDR3 length is 14 residues. The CDR3 DNA follows: TGTGCCAGCAGTTACGGGGACATCACCGGGGAGCTGTTTTTT. Translating it yields CASSYGDITGELFF.

The chain recombines TRBV28 with TRBJ2-7, with TRBD2 identical over 11 bases. The V gene's germline CDR1 is MDHEN and CDR2 SYDVKM. J lost 2 bases, V lost 5 bases, and 5 bases had no gene match. The CDR3 sequence is 15 residues long. CDR3 loop: CASSTGTSGPYEQYF. The CDR3 DNA sequence: TGTGCCAGCAGTACGGGGACTAGCGGTCCCTACGAGCAGTACTTC. Full variable domain (missing parts from reference TRBV28 and TRBJ2-7): DVKVTQSSRYLVKRTGEKVFLECVQDMDHENMFWYRQDPGLGLRLIYFSYDVKMKEKGDIPEGYSVSREKKERFSLILESASTNQTSMYLCASSTGTSGPYEQYFGPGTRLTVT.